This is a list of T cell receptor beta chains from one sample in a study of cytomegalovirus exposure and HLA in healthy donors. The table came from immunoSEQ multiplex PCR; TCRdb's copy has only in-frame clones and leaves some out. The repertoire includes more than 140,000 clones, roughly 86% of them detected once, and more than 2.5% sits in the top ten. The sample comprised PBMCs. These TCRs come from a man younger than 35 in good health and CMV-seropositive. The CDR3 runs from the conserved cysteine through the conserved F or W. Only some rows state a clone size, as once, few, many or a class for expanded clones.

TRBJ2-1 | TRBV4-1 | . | CASSQEGGLAAYNEQFF
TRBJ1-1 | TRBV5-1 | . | CASSPDILNTEAFF
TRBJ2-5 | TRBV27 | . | CASTPMGGETQYF
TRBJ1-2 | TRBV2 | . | CASSDRFYGYTF
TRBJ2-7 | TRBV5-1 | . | CASSLEPSSYEQYF
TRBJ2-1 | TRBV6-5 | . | CASSRKVDRVEQFF
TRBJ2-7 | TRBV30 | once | CAWSKNVGLAGEQYF
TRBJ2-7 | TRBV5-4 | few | CASSLAGTTYEQYF
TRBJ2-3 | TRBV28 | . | CASSFPGRPDTQYF
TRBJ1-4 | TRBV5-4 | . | CASSTTGSEKLFF
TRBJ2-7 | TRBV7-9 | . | CASSSGRGSYEQYF
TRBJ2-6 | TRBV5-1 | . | CASSLEGGLSGANVLTF
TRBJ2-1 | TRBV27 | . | CASSFAGGAEQFF
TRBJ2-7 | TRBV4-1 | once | CASSQDPGSSYEQYF
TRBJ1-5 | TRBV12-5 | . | CASGPRGQPQHF
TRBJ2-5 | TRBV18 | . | CASSPQGTSGRALGETQYF
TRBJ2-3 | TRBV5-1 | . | CASSTGGPADTQYF
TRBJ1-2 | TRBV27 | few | CASSLGAGSGYGYTF
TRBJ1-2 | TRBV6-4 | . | CASSDSSETGYTYGYTF
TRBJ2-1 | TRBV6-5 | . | CASSEWEGYNEQFF
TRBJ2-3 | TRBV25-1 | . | CASRQAPVAGEDTQYF
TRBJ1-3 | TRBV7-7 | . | CASSPNPSTGLIPGNTIYF
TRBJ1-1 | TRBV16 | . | CASSQSPGTEAFF
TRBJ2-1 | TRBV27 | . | CASSLIGDRDPGEQFF
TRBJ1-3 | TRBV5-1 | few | CASSSAGQAFSGNTIYF
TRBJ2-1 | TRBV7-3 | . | CASSLRAYNEQFF
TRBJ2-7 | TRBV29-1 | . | CSVGDRFSYEQYF
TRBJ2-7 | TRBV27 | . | CASSLGGDDYEQYF
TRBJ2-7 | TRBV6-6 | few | CASTVTGEQYF
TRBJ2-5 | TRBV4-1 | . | CASSQVRETSGETQYF
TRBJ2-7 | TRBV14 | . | CASSPVEQGTNEQYF
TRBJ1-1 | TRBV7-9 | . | CASSLPGQGPNTEAFF
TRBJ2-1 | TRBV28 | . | CASSLFSGDLNYNEQFF
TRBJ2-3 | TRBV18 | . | CASSPTLGWTDTQYF
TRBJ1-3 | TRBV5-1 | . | CASSPSPQASGNTIYF
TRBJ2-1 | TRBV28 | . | CASSRRQGNEQFF
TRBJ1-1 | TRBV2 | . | CASKGDWGTEAFF
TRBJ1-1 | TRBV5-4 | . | CASSLQAGNTEAFF
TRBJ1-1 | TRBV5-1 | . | CASSLGTGDPEAFF
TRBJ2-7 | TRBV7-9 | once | CACGTGPTYEQYF
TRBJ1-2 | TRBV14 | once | CASSQDLISGQGNDGYTF
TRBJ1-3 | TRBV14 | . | CASSHPSGNTIYF
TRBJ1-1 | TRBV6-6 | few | CASTLARSGGEAFF
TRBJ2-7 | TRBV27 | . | CASSFSGTSDEQYF
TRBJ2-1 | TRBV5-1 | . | CASSSRTGGQGNEQFF
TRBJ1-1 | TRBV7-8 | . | CASSIDRVGAQAFF
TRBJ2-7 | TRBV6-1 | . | CASSETGTAKYEQYF
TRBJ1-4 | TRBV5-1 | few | CASSLLNPVTDEKLFF
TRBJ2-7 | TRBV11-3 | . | CASSAGTSGSYEQYF
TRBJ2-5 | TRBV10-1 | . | CASSESGLAGGLRETQYF
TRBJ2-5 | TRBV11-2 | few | CASSSLSGSRQTQYF
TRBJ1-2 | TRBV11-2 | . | CASSSRDRGLYGYTF
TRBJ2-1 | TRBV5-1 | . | CASSLVRRLEQFF
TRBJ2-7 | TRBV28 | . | CASSWRGEQYF
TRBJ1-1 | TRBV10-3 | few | CAIRDRGRTEAFF
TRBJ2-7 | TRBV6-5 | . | CASSYNRDRGYEQYF
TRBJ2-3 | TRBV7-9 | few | CASSFSGLTDTQYF
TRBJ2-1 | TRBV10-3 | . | CASLDSPLYNEQFF